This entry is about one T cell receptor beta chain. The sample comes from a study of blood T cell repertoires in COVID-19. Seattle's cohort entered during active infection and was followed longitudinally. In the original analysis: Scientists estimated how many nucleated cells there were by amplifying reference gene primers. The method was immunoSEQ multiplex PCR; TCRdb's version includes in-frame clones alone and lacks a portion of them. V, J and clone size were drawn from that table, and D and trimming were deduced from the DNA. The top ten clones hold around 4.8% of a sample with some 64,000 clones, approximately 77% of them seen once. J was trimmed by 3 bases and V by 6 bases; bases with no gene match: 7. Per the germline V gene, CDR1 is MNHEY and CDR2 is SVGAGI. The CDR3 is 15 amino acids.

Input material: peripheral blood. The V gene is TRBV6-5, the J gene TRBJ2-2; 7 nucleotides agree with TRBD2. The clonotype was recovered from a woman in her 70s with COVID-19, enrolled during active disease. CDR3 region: CASRGGEGHTGELFF. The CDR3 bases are TGTGCCAGCAGGGGCGGGGAGGGACACACCGGGGAGCTGTTTTTT.